Listed below are T cell receptor beta chains from one sample, sequenced in a study of T cell repertoires in cytomegalovirus infection. TCRdb reprocessed the reads with MiXCR, giving one entry per CDR3 protein. The data hold nearly 450,000 distinct CDR3 sequences, with approximately 31% observed a single time. The sequenced material came from PBMCs. The receptors come from a human donor in good health (CMV status not recorded). Some clones in this sample may be carry-over from other donors' samples. The CDR3 runs from the conserved cysteine through the conserved F or W. D genes are given only for firm matches. Only some rows state a clone size, as once, few, many or a class for expanded clones.

d_gene	v_gene	abundance	j_gene	len	CDR3aa	CDR3nt
NA	TRBV4-1	NA	TRBJ1-2	15	CASSQDRGARNGYTF	TGCGCCAGCAGCCAAGATAGGGGGGCAAGGAATGGCTACACCTTC
NA	TRBV6-6	many	TRBJ2-3	13	CASTPLGTDTQYF	TGTGCCAGCACTCCCCTCGGCACAGATACGCAGTATTTT
NA	TRBV5-1	few	TRBJ2-5	15	CASSLGSGAQETQYF	TGCGCCAGCAGCTTGGGTTCAGGGGCTCAAGAGACCCAGTACTTC
NA	TRBV28	NA	TRBJ2-7	13	CASSLFRDYEQYF	TGTGCCAGCAGTTTGTTCAGGGACTACGAGCAGTACTTC
NA	TRBV20-1	many	TRBJ1-4	12	CSARARNEKLFF	TGCAGTGCTAGAGCGAGGAATGAAAAACTGTTTTTT
TRBD1	TRBV5-1	few	TRBJ2-7	13	CASRQGASYEQYF	TGCGCCAGCCGACAGGGGGCGTCCTACGAGCAGTACTTC
TRBD1	TRBV6-5	many	TRBJ1-1	20	CASSSQVPSFQDRGYTEAFF	TGTGCCAGCAGCTCCCAAGTCCCGTCCTTTCAGGACAGGGGGTACACTGAAGCTTTCTTT
TRBD2	TRBV7-2	NA	TRBJ2-1	18	CASSLIRLAGVPGGEQFF	TGTGCCAGCAGCTTAATTCGACTAGCGGGGGTCCCGGGGGGTGAGCAGTTCTTC
NA	TRBV6-6	once	TRBJ1-5	13	CARKAGGGQPQRF	TGTGCCAGAAAGGCGGGGGGCGGTCAGCCCCAGCGTTTT
NA	TRBV4-1	many	TRBJ1-2	12	CASSQDRNGYTF	TGCGCCAGCAGCCAAGACAGGAATGGCTACACCTTC
TRBD1	TRBV19	NA	TRBJ1-4	13	CASSIGQGEKLFF	TGTGCCAGTAGTATTGGACAGGGTGAAAAACTGTTTTTT
NA	TRBV6-1	NA	TRBJ2-7	11	CASRSIDEQYF	TGTGCCAGCAGGTCAATAGACGAGCAGTACTTC
NA	TRBV2	many	TRBJ2-1	15	CASSEAGQGRFEQFF	TGTGCCAGCAGTGAAGCGGGTCAGGGGCGGTTTGAGCAGTTCTTC
NA	TRBV28	few	TRBJ1-1	11	CASSFPPEAFF	TGTGCCAGCAGTTTCCCCCCCGAAGCTTTCTTT
NA	TRBV20-1	NA	TRBJ1-2	13	CSARPTHNYGYTF	TGCAGTGCTAGACCAACACATAACTATGGCTACACCTTC
NA	TRBV20-1	NA	TRBJ2-7	14	CSVSAYRASYEQYF	TGCAGTGTCAGTGCGTACAGGGCCTCCTACGAGCAGTACTTC
NA	TRBV7-3	NA	TRBJ2-1	15	CASSSYPGIPNEQFF	TGTGCCAGCAGCTCCTACCCGGGAATTCCCAATGAGCAGTTCTTC
NA	TRBV7-2	many	TRBJ1-4	15	CASSLRQTTNEKLFF	TGTGCCAGCAGCCTCCGACAGACAACTAATGAAAAACTGTTTTTT
TRBD2	TRBV6-5	once	TRBJ2-3	15	CASSYSGEGTDTQFF	TGTGCCAGCAGTTACTCTGGGGAGGGCACAGATACGCAGTTTTTT
NA	TRBV5-4	NA	TRBJ2-1	15	CASSLVRSSYNEQFF	TGTGCCAGCAGCTTGGTCCGGAGCTCCTACAATGAGCAGTTCTTC
TRBD1	TRBV2	NA	TRBJ1-5	15	CASSRQDRGGQPQHF	TGTGCCAGCAGTCGGCAGGACAGGGGCGGGCAGCCCCAGCATTTT
NA	TRBV4-2	NA	TRBJ1-1	15	CASSPDEGGGTEAFF	TGTGCCAGCAGCCCCGATGAGGGGGGCGGGACTGAAGCTTTCTTT
NA	TRBV5-8	NA	TRBJ1-4	15	CASSSRQKLNEKLFF	TGTGCCAGCAGCTCAAGACAGAAACTTAATGAAAAACTGTTTTTT
TRBD1	TRBV7-8	NA	TRBJ2-5	13	CASSSGQKETQYF	TGTGCCAGCAGTTCGGGACAGAAAGAGACCCAGTACTTC
TRBD1	TRBV6-6	NA	TRBJ2-7	18	CASSYGGINRGRPYEQYF	TGTGCCAGCAGTTATGGGGGGATTAACAGGGGGCGCCCCTACGAGCAGTACTTC
NA	TRBV7-2	many	TRBJ2-3	15	CASSLAVAPPDTQYF	TGTGCCAGCAGCTTAGCGGTTGCCCCGCCAGATACGCAGTATTTT
NA	TRBV20-1	NA	TRBJ1-5	14	CSASLLESNQPQHF	TGCAGTGCTAGCCTACTTGAAAGCAATCAGCCCCAGCATTTT
TRBD1	TRBV12-3/TRBV12-4	NA	TRBJ1-3	15	CASSRPQGLRNTIYF	TGTGCCAGCAGTCGACCACAGGGGTTGAGAAACACCATATATTTT
NA	TRBV19	NA	TRBJ2-1	15	CASNPTGHRNNEQCF	TGTGCCAGTAACCCCACGGGACACCGGAACAATGAGCAGTGCTTC
TRBD1	TRBV5-4	NA	TRBJ2-7	13	CASSLQGTYEQYF	TGTGCCAGCAGCCTACAGGGGACCTACGAGCAGTACTTC
NA	TRBV19	few	TRBJ1-5	12	CASKQGVQPQHF	TGTGCCAGTAAACAGGGCGTCCAGCCCCAGCATTTT
NA	TRBV12-3/TRBV12-4	many	TRBJ1-6	13	CASSYQGNSPLHF	TGTGCCAGCAGTTATCAGGGAAATTCACCCCTCCACTTT
NA	TRBV12-3/TRBV12-4	many	TRBJ1-3	18	CASVPQSGPPSSGNTIYF	TGTGCCAGCGTTCCCCAGTCGGGGCCCCCTTCATCTGGAAACACCATATATTTT
NA	TRBV6-1	NA	TRBJ1-4	14	CASRVDGPNEKLFF	TGTGCCAGCAGGGTGGACGGCCCTAATGAAAAACTGTTTTTT
NA	TRBV20-1	once	TRBJ1-3	17	CSARTPPGPHSGNTIYF	TGCAGTGCTAGAACTCCTCCGGGGCCTCACTCTGGAAACACCATATATTTT
NA	TRBV7-6	NA	TRBJ1-1	13	CASSLGRGTEDFF	TGTGCCAGCAGCTTAGGTCGGGGTACTGAAGATTTCTTT
NA	TRBV7-8	many	TRBJ2-1	14	CASSSDLLHNEQFF	TGTGCCAGCAGCTCCGATTTACTGCACAATGAGCAGTTCTTC
TRBD2	TRBV20-1	few	TRBJ2-3	16	CSAPNPSGGLTDTQYF	TGCAGTGCTCCTAACCCTAGCGGGGGCCTTACAGATACGCAGTATTTT
NA	TRBV7-2	few	TRBJ1-1	15	CASSLAETFATEAFF	TGTGCCAGCAGCTTAGCGGAGACTTTCGCGACTGAAGCTTTCTTT
NA	TRBV9	NA	TRBJ1-4	14	CASSAGSLNEKLFF	TGTGCCAGCAGCGCCGGGTCCCTTAATGAAAAACTGTTTTTT
TRBD1	TRBV20-1	NA	TRBJ1-1	14	CSAERDSRNTEAFF	TGCAGTGCTGAGCGGGACAGCCGGAACACTGAAGCTTTCTTT
NA	TRBV11-2	many	TRBJ1-2	13	CASSPAINYGYTF	TGTGCCAGCAGCCCTGCCATTAACTATGGCTACACCTTC
NA	TRBV11-2	NA	TRBJ2-3	17	CASSSGGGTQGTDTQYF	TGTGCCAGCAGCTCGGGGGGGGGGACACAGGGGACAGATACGCAGTATTTT
NA	TRBV7-8	NA	TRBJ2-7	16	CSSTTAHGRAAYEQYF	TGTTCCAGCACCACCGCACATGGTAGGGCAGCTTACGAGCAGTACTTC
NA	TRBV7-8	few	TRBJ1-6	16	CASTIGGVVRDSPLHF	TGTGCCAGCACCATAGGGGGGGTTGTCCGGGATTCACCCCTCCACTTT
NA	TRBV7-2	many	TRBJ1-5	15	CASSGNRGSNQPQHF	TGTGCCAGCAGCGGCAACAGAGGTAGCAATCAGCCCCAGCATTTT
NA	TRBV19	few	TRBJ1-2	13	CASSVTTGYGYTF	TGTGCCAGTAGTGTGACGACGGGCTATGGCTACACCTTC
NA	TRBV7-8	few	TRBJ2-3	14	CASSLGGGMDTQYF	TGTGCCAGCAGCTTAGGGGGTGGAATGGATACGCAGTATTTT
NA	TRBV2	few	TRBJ1-3	15	CASSPRTVSGNTIYF	TGTGCCAGCAGTCCTCGGACAGTCTCTGGAAACACCATATATTTT
NA	TRBV20-1	NA	TRBJ1-2	16	CSARERDVQINYGYTF	TGCAGTGCTAGAGAACGGGACGTACAGATTAACTATGGCTACACCTTC
TRBD1	TRBV19	few	TRBJ1-6	13	CASRSGGTSPLHF	TGTGCCAGTAGGTCAGGGGGCACTTCACCCCTCCACTTT
TRBD2	TRBV7-6	NA	TRBJ2-5	18	CASSGRLAGEGYGETQYF	TGTGCCAGCAGCGGCCGACTAGCGGGGGAAGGTTACGGAGAGACCCAGTACTTC
NA	TRBV7-9	many	TRBJ1-1	13	CASSQFLNTEAFF	TGTGCCAGCAGCCAATTCTTGAACACTGAAGCTTTCTTT
NA	TRBV6-2/TRBV6-3	NA	TRBJ1-1	14	CASTWTASNTEAFF	TGTGCCAGCACCTGGACAGCTTCGAACACTGAAGCTTTCTTT
NA	TRBV12-3/TRBV12-4	few	TRBJ2-1	14	CASSLSQARNEQFF	TGTGCCAGCAGTTTAAGCCAAGCGAGGAATGAGCAGTTCTTC